The clone carrying this T cell receptor beta chain has a handful of counts. Its antigen is unidentified. The source of the sample is a study of glioma-infiltrating T cells. Whole-study results and caveats: Only very few CDR3 sequences appeared in both tissue and blood. Non-neoplastic patients had below-expected tissue-blood divergence, while all gliomas exceeded expectation.

Using RNA template, CDR3s of TCR alpha and beta were amplified with iRepertoire arm-PCR. One-step reverse transcription and amplification started from roughly 100-400 ng of tissue mRNA or PBMC total RNA. TCRdb passed the multiplex PCR reads through MiXCR, listing each CDR3 protein once. The repertoire holds around 170,000 distinct CDR3 sequences, with around 45% as singletons. V was cut by 1 base and J by 3 bases, with 10 bases left in between. The CDR3 is made up of 14 amino acids. The rearrangement uses TRBV12-3 or TRBV12-4 and TRBJ2-7, with D unresolved. This clonotype was sampled from a human donor with low-grade glioma or glioblastoma, undergoing nonglioma brain surgery, or in good health (not recorded which). Sequenced input: glioma tissue, nonneoplastic brain tissue, or PBMCs (not recorded which). CDR3 coding DNA: TGTGCCAGCAGTTTAGGCCGGGCAGGCTACGAGCAGTACTTC. This codes for CASSLGRAGYEQYF.